Each of the 18 T cell receptor beta chains below was sequenced from the same sample in a study of naive and memory T cell subsets. General observations from the study: Naive repertoires, especially CD8, held a few larger clonotypes, possibly memory cells re-expressing CD45RA.

Antigens for these TCRs are unknown. Two oligonucleotides, mixed equimolar, formed the beta constant-region primer covering TRBC1 and TRBC2. Nested alpha and beta constant-region primers with the SP2 primer drove four PCR rounds on ligated cDNA. TCRdb recomputed calls from the UMI-ligation and nested PCR reads with MiXCR, one row per CDR3 protein. The data show about 99,000 distinct CDR3 sequences, about 15% seen once. The sequenced sample was naive CD8+ T cells from blood. These receptors originate from a human donor in good health.

This clonotype has just a few counts. This chain joins TRBV6-6 and TRBJ2-5; TRBD2 matches 11 bases. Germline values: CDR1 MNHNY, CDR2 SVGAGI (reference sequence). The CDR3 has 17 residues. V lost 6 bases to trimming and J lost 1 base; unmatched junction nucleotides: 10. CDR3 nucleotide sequence: TGTGCCAGCAGCATCTCCCCCCTAGCGGGGGGCCAAGAGACCCAGTACTTC. Its protein product is CASSISPLAGGQETQYF.

The V call is TRBV24-1, the J call TRBJ1-2, with 7 bases fitting TRBD1. CDR1 is KGHDR, CDR2 SFDVKD, per germline. This CDR3 spans 14 amino acids. V shed 3 bases and J 5 bases; nucleotides not matched to a gene: 5. CDR3 bases: TGTGCCACCAGTGATCGGGGACAGCATTATGGCTACACCTTC. Its translation is CATSDRGQHYGYTF.

Many counts were recorded for this clonotype. This rearrangement joins TRBV24-1 to TRBJ2-1; no reliable D call. This CDR3 has 14 residues. Between the trimmed V and J ends, which lost 5 bases and 1 base, there was a span of 8 bases. The germline CDR1 and CDR2 sequences are KGHDR and SFDVKD. As DNA, the CDR3 is TGTGCCACCAGTGTTTCCGGGTCCTACAATGAGCAGTTCTTC. Amino acid sequence: CATSVSGSYNEQFF.

The CDR3 bases are TGCAGCGTTGAACGTGGGGGGGCCGGCACCGGGGAGCTGTTTTTT. Translating gives CSVERGGAGTGELFF. V and J are TRBV29-1 and TRBJ2-2, with a weak D call TRBD2 (7 bases). This CDR3 comprises 15 residues. Between the trimmed V and J ends, which lost 2 bases and 4 bases, there was a span of 14 bases. Per the germline V gene, CDR1 is SQVTM and CDR2 is ANQGSEA.

The V and J genes are TRBV6-1 and TRBJ2-7, with 11 bases matching TRBD2. This CDR3 contains 13 residues. Unmatched junction bases numbered 5, after V lost 10 bases and J lost 3 bases. Germline CDR1 is MNHNS and CDR2 is SASEGT. CDR3 sequence: CATSLAGDYEQYF. CDR3 in DNA: TGTGCCACCTCACTAGCGGGAGACTACGAGCAGTACTTC.

This clonotype has only a few counts. The rearrangement uses TRBV7-8 and TRBJ2-1; D is perhaps TRBD2 (5 bases). From germline, CDR1 is SGHVS and CDR2 FQNEAQ. Deletions cut 11 bases from V and 4 bases from J, with 12 bases between. This CDR3 contains 12 residues. The CDR3 loop is CACGQEYNEQFF. The DNA for the CDR3 is TGTGCCTGCGGGCAGGAGTACAATGAGCAGTTCTTC.

Ten or more counts support this clonotype. This chain links TRBV4-3 with TRBJ2-3, with D maybe TRBD2 (6 bases). The V gene lost 0 bases and the J gene lost 0 bases, with 13 bases spanning the gap. The germline CDR1 and CDR2 sequences are LGHNA and YSLEER. The CDR3 extends over 17 amino acids. CDR3 nucleotide sequence: TGCGCCAGCAGCCAAGATCGGTCGCTAGCGAGCACAGATACGCAGTATTTT. This translates into CASSQDRSLASTDTQYF.

This clonotype has at least ten counts. This chain connects TRBV9 to TRBJ2-7; D might be TRBD2 (5 bases). In germline, CDR1 is SGDLS, CDR2 YYNGEE. The CDR3 length is 13 residues. Trimming cost V 0 bases and J 6 bases, with 10 bases left between them. The CDR3 DNA reads as TGTGCCAGCAGCGTAGAGGACTTCGGCGAGCAGTACTTC. As protein: CASSVEDFGEQYF. The complete variable domain, with remaining parts taken from reference TRBV9 and TRBJ2-7, reads DSGVTQTPKHLITATGQRVTLRCSPRSGDLSVYWYQQSLDQGLQFLIQYYNGEERAKGNILERFSAQQFPDLHSELNLSSLELGDSALYFCASSVEDFGEQYFGPGTRLTVT.

This clonotype was observed a handful of times. This rearrangement joins TRBV20-1 to TRBJ2-7, with 8 bases lining up with TRBD2. Germline V gene lookup returns CDR1 DFQATT and CDR2 SNEGSKA (reference sequence). This CDR3 comprises 15 residues. The V and J ends lost 1 base and 5 bases, in that order; junction bases with no gene match: 10. CDR3 residues: CSARGLALSGDEQYF. CDR3 DNA sequence: TGCAGTGCTAGAGGACTAGCGCTTTCGGGGGACGAGCAGTACTTC.

The chain is built from TRBV19 and TRBJ2-1; D is uncertain. The CDR3 loop spans 12 amino acids. CDR1 is LNHDA and CDR2 is SQIVND in the germline V gene (reference sequence). Trimming shortened V by 2 bases and J by 10 bases, and 9 bases separated the two germline ends. Here the CDR3 reads CASSISSLEQFF. CDR3 coding DNA: TGTGCCAGTAGTATATCTAGTCTGGAGCAGTTCTTC.

The gene calls are TRBV28 and TRBJ2-3; D is undetermined. V lost 8 bases to trimming and J lost 2 bases, with 5 bases between them. The CDR3 is 11 amino acids. Germline lookup yields CDR1 MDHEN and CDR2 SYDVKM. The CDR3 nucleotides read TGTGCCAGCTGTATCACAGATACGCAGTATTTT. It codes for CASCITDTQYF.

The rearrangement links TRBV4-3 to TRBJ2-3; TRBD1 matches at 11 bases. This CDR3 spans 17 amino acids. Germline V gene data show CDR1 as LGHNA and CDR2 as YSLEER. Trimming removed 1 base from V and 2 bases from J; junction bases left unmatched: 5. Here the CDR3 reads CASSQGPDRGPTDTQYF. The CDR3, as DNA: TGCGCCAGCAGCCAAGGGCCGGACAGGGGGCCCACAGATACGCAGTATTTT.

There are a few counts of this clonotype. This chain connects TRBV7-2 to TRBJ2-2, with 7 bases that match TRBD2. Germline CDR1 reads SGHTA; CDR2 reads FQGNSA. This CDR3 is built from 15 residues. After removal of 2 bases from V and 4 bases from J, the junction contained 4 bases not matched to a gene. The CDR3 here is CASSLWSSGTGELFF. The CDR3 nucleotides are TGTGCCAGCAGCTTATGGTCTAGCGGCACCGGGGAGCTGTTTTTT.

This clonotype was seen more than once but under ten times. The chain is built from TRBV28 and TRBJ1-1; D gene uncertain. The CDR3 has 15 amino acids. Germline V CDR1 and CDR2: MDHEN, SYDVKM. The V end was cut by 5 bases, the J end by 3 bases, with 16 bases between. The CDR3: CASSLRLTVYTEAFF. The CDR3 DNA is TGTGCCAGCAGTCTTAGACTGACTGTTTACACTGAAGCTTTCTTT.

The chain recombines TRBV4-3 with TRBJ2-3, with 7 positions matching TRBD1. Trimming cost V 5 bases and J 2 bases; bases outside gene matches: 7. This CDR3 has 15 amino acids. CDR1 LGHNA and CDR2 YSLEER come from the germline V gene. The CDR3 sequence is CASSIGTVATDTQYF. DNA for the CDR3: TGCGCCAGCAGCATAGGGACAGTCGCCACAGATACGCAGTATTTT.

CDR3 sequence (DNA): TGCAGTGCTAGCTTGTCGGTCAGGGTCGACGGTGAGCAGTTCTTC. Its protein product is CSASLSVRVDGEQFF. The chain recombines TRBV20-1 with TRBJ2-1; D may be TRBD1 (5 bases). Per germline, CDR1 DFQATT and CDR2 SNEGSKA (reference sequence). V was cut by 3 bases and J by 9 bases, with 21 bases left in between. The CDR3 length is 15 residues.

This clonotype was picked up a small number of times. This chain joins TRBV20-1 and TRBJ2-3; 12 bases line up with TRBD1. From germline, CDR1 is DFQATT and CDR2 SNEGSKA (reference sequence). Trimming removed 0 bases from V and 5 bases from J; junction bases left unmatched: 9. The CDR3 spans 17 residues. The CDR3 loop reads CSARDLGWDRGQDTQYF. The DNA of the CDR3 is TGCAGTGCTAGAGATCTCGGGTGGGACAGGGGGCAAGATACGCAGTATTTT.

The genes are TRBV12-3 or TRBV12-4 and TRBJ2-1, with D maybe TRBD2 (7 bases). The CDR3 length is 24 residues. Trimming removed 2 bases at V and 5 bases at J, with 40 bases between. This CDR3 is CASSLWGGAGPDDTGTLQNNEQFF. Here the CDR3 DNA reads TGTGCCAGCAGTTTATGGGGGGGGGCAGGGCCCGACGATACCGGGACTCTACAAAACAATGAGCAGTTCTTC.